Shown below are 18 T cell receptor beta chains from a single sample sequenced in a study of beta chain features in type 1 diabetes (dated by TCRdb to 2017 to 2018). General study outcomes and caveats: In all four CD4+ subsets, TCRB CDR3 length was moderately but significantly shorter in type 1 diabetes patients.

Preparation of the library involved the immunoSEQ multiplex PCR assay. The High Capacity cDNA Reverse Transcription Kit was used to reverse transcribe all of the isolated RNA, meaning that expressed TCRB transcripts were what got sequenced. Held by TCRdb, this immuneACCESS table contains in-frame sequences only and omits some clones. Under half of the omission traces to an unresolved V gene where checked; the cause of the rest is unknown. The sample table records 600,000 to 700,000 clones; about an eighth of these occur just once. The ten most abundant clones make up around 0.12% of the sample. For these receptors, no antigen is known. What was sequenced was naive CD4+ T cells from blood. The cell subset or site tag for this specimen amounts to: true naive CD4+ T cells. These receptors were taken from a man aged 30 to 45 with type 1 diabetes.

The chain employs TRBV7-2 and TRBJ2-7; D is ambiguous. Germline-derived CDR1 and CDR2 are SGHTA and FQGNSA. The CDR3 is 14 amino acids. V lost 0 bases and J lost 3, with 9 bases in between. CDR3 residues: CASSLADDRYEQYF. The CDR3 DNA reads as TGTGCCAGCAGCTTAGCAGACGACCGCTACGAGCAGTACTTC.

A few counts support this clone. The chain uses TRBV29-1 and TRBJ1-1; a possible D gene is TRBD1 (5 bases). Trimming removed 1 base from V and 1 base from J, with 10 bases in between. CDR1 and CDR2 (germline): SQVTM, ANQGSEA. CDR3 length: 14 amino acids. In DNA, the CDR3 is TGCAGCGTTGAAGTCGTCGGGGGGAACACTGAAGCTTTCTTT. It encodes CSVEVVGGNTEAFF.

V and J are TRBV12-5 and TRBJ1-6; 7 nucleotides line up with TRBD1. The CDR3 consists of 13 residues. Trimming took 7 bases from V and 7 from J; bases not matched to a gene: 4. Germline V CDR1 and CDR2: LGHNT, FRNRAP. CDR3 amino acids: CASAPQGNSPLHF. As DNA, the CDR3 is TGTGCTAGTGCCCCACAGGGGAATTCACCCCTCCACTTT.

There are a few counts of this clone. The chain couples TRBV6-5 to TRBJ1-3; 9 positions agree with TRBD1. This CDR3 region has 15 residues. Germline values: CDR1 MNHEY, CDR2 SVGAGI. V was pared by 5 bases and J by 0 bases, with 2 bases of the junction left unmatched. The DNA for the CDR3 is TGTGCCAGCAGTAAGGGACAGGGCTCTGGAAACACCATATATTTT. Residues: CASSKGQGSGNTIYF.

The V gene is TRBV29-1, the J gene TRBJ2-5, with 7 bases fitting TRBD1. Trimming removed 4 bases from V and 6 bases from J; junction bases left unmatched: 11. Looked up from germline, CDR1 is SQVTM and CDR2 is ANQGSEA. There are 14 residues in the CDR3. The CDR3 loop is CSVARTGDRKTQYF. CDR3 sequence (DNA): TGCAGCGTTGCTAGAACAGGGGATAGGAAGACCCAGTACTTC.

This clone has a handful of counts. DNA for the CDR3: TGTGCCAGCAGCCTATATCCGGGACAGGGAGGAAACTATGGCTACACCTTC. Its translation is CASSLYPGQGGNYGYTF. The chain has TRBV13 and TRBJ1-2, with 9 bases identical to TRBD1. This CDR3 has 17 residues. CDR1 and CDR2 (germline): PRHDT, FYEKMQ (reference sequence). With V trimmed by 5 bases and J by 2 bases, 12 bases remained unmatched.

This clone turned up a few times. The chain carries TRBV27 and TRBJ1-1; the D gene is possibly TRBD1 (6 bases). This CDR3 is 14 amino acids long. Germline V gives CDR1 MNHEY, CDR2 SMNVEV (reference sequence). V gave up 5 bases and J gave up 0 bases, with 10 bases separating them. The CDR3 loop reads CASSIQGLNTEAFF. For the CDR3, the DNA is TGTGCCAGCAGTATACAGGGTCTGAACACTGAAGCTTTCTTT.

The genes are TRBV2 and TRBJ2-7; D is unclear. Germline V gene data show CDR1 as SNHLY and CDR2 as FYNNEI. With 4 bases removed from V and 4 bases from J, the gap between germline ends came to 17 bases. The CDR3 has 15 amino acids. The DNA for the CDR3 is TGTGCCAGCAGTGCGCCGACCTGGGTGGGGTACGAGCAGTACTTC. Its translation: CASSAPTWVGYEQYF.

This clone was counted only a few times. J is TRBJ1-6 and V is TRBV2, with D hard to call. This CDR3 has 17 amino acids. Germline V lookup: CDR1 SNHLY, CDR2 FYNNEI. Deletions cut 3 bases from V and 0 bases from J, with 12 bases between. CDR3 DNA sequence: TGTGCCAGCAGTGAGAGTGCTCGCAACTCCTATAATTCACCCCTCCACTTT. Its translation is CASSESARNSYNSPLHF.

The chain links TRBV29-1 to TRBJ1-1, with D unclear. CDR3 length: 13 residues. Trimming cost V 6 bases and J 1 base, with 12 bases left between them. Germline CDR1 is SQVTM and CDR2 is ANQGSEA. The CDR3 DNA reads as TGCAGCGTCGCCCTACACAAGAACACTGAAGCTTTCTTT. It specifies CSVALHKNTEAFF.

The chain has TRBV20-1 and TRBJ1-2; no clear D. Trimming pared 5 bases from V and 8 bases from J, leaving 6 bases between. The CDR3 runs 9 residues. CDR1 and CDR2 (germline): DFQATT, SNEGSKA (reference sequence). CDR3 sequence: CSAGVGYTF. DNA of the CDR3: TGCAGTGCTGGGGTGGGCTACACCTTC.

This rearrangement joins TRBV2 to TRBJ1-1; no firm D call. V was clipped by 6 bases and J by 6 bases, with 11 bases between them. Germline V gene sequence: CDR1 SNHLY, CDR2 FYNNEI. CDR3 length: 12 residues. The CDR3 spells CASRGVGSEAFF. CDR3 in DNA: TGTGCCAGCAGGGGTGTGGGATCTGAAGCTTTCTTT.

The rearrangement joins TRBV30 to TRBJ2-1, with a weak D call TRBD2 (6 bases). The V gene's germline CDR1 is GTSNPN and CDR2 SVGIG (reference sequence). The V gene lost 5 bases and the J gene lost 7 bases, with 9 bases spanning the gap. This CDR3 has 11 amino acids. DNA for the CDR3: TGTGCCTGGGACCTAGCGAATGAGCAGTTCTTC. This codes for CAWDLANEQFF. Full variable domain (remainder filled in from reference TRBV30 and TRBJ2-1): SQTIHQWPATLVQPVGSPLSLECTVEGTSNPNLYWYRQAAGRGLQLLFYSVGIGQISSEVPQNLSASRPQDRQFILSSKKLLLSDSGFYLCAWDLANEQFFGPGTRLTVL.

The chain employs TRBV18 and TRBJ1-1; 12 nucleotides match TRBD1. This CDR3 is built from 19 residues. The V gene end was trimmed by 3 bases and the J gene end by 1 base; junction bases not matched to a gene: 12. Germline-derived CDR1 and CDR2 are KGHSH and LQKENI. CDR3 sequence reads: CASSPPGQGAPGGNTEAFF. CDR3 nucleotide sequence: TGTGCCAGCTCACCCCCGGGACAGGGGGCGCCAGGGGGGAACACTGAAGCTTTCTTT.

The rearrangement uses TRBV9 and TRBJ2-6; no clear D gene. Trimming left V 4 bases short and J 1 base short, with 15 bases between. This CDR3 contains 17 residues. Germline V CDR1 and CDR2: SGDLS, YYNGEE. CDR3 sequence: CASSSTPTVSGANVLTF. CDR3 nucleotide sequence: TGTGCCAGCAGCTCAACCCCGACGGTATCTGGGGCCAACGTCCTGACTTTC.

This clone came up a few times. Other nucleotide sequences from this sample produce the same CDR3. The chain has TRBV7-2 and TRBJ2-5; D remains ambiguous. CDR1 and CDR2 (germline): SGHTA, FQGNSA. The ends were cut back, 1 base at V and 1 base at J, with 10 bases in the middle. The CDR3 spans 15 residues. DNA for the CDR3: TGTGCCAGCAGCTTAGTGGGCGGACCCCAAGAGACCCAGTACTTC. This translates into CASSLVGGPQETQYF.

This clone appeared a few times. The genes are TRBV19 and TRBJ2-7; a weak D match, TRBD1 (6 bases). Germline V CDR1 and CDR2: LNHDA, SQIVND (reference sequence). This CDR3 has 16 amino acids. The V end was cut by 5 bases, the J end by 0 bases, with 17 bases between. CDR3 nucleotide sequence: TGTGCCAGTAGTCCCGCGGTAAGGACAGCCTCCTACGAGCAGTACTTC. It codes for CASSPAVRTASYEQYF.

There are a few counts of this clone. V gene TRBV7-2 combines with J gene TRBJ2-5; TRBD2 matches 15 bases. The CDR3 sequence is 16 residues long. V was clipped by 5 bases and J by 3 bases; unmatched bases: 4. Germline CDR1 reads SGHTA; CDR2 reads FQGNSA. The CDR3 DNA sequence: TGTGCCAGCAGCCCCGGACTAGCGGGGGGGAAAGAGACCCAGTACTTC. It translates to CASSPGLAGGKETQYF. Combining the CDR3 with reference TRBV7-2 and TRBJ2-5 gives the whole variable domain GAGVSQSPSNKVTEKGKDVELRCDPISGHTALYWYRQSLGQGLEFLIYFQGNSAPDKSGLPSDRFSAERTGGSVSTLTIQRTQQEDSAVYLCASSPGLAGGKETQYFGPGTRLLVL.